A single sample gave rise to the 26 T cell receptor beta chains below, sequenced in a study of T cell repertoires in cytomegalovirus infection. These receptors lack a known antigen. TCRdb re-called the reads through MiXCR, storing one row per CDR3 protein. Here the sample spans roughly 78,000 distinct CDR3 sequences, roughly 40% being singletons. The sequenced sample was CD8+ T cells from cultured PBMCs, obtained from culture after CMV antigen stimulation. These receptors came from a human donor in good health (CMV status not recorded). Some clones in this sample may be carry-over from other donors' samples.

The rearrangement links TRBV12-3 or TRBV12-4 to TRBJ2-1; maybe TRBD2 (6 bases). Deletions cut 5 bases from V and 1 base from J, with 12 bases between. The CDR3 is 15 amino acids. CDR3 DNA sequence: TGTGCCAGCAGTCGCGGGACGGAGTCCTACAATGAGCAGTTCTTC. Translated, it gives CASSRGTESYNEQFF.

The V gene is TRBV5-6, the J gene TRBJ2-1; 12 bases are shared with TRBD2. V shed 1 base and J 9 bases; nucleotides not matched to a gene: 8. Germline CDR1 and CDR2: SGHDT and YYEEEE. CDR3 length: 16 residues. CDR3: CASSLFSRLAGAEQFF. Here the CDR3 DNA reads TGTGCCAGCAGCTTGTTTAGCCGACTAGCGGGGGCTGAGCAGTTCTTC.

V gene TRBV2 combines with J gene TRBJ1-6, with 10 nucleotides matching TRBD1. V lost 7 bases and J lost 8; bases outside the gene matches: 2. The CDR3 spans 13 residues. Germline V gives CDR1 SNHLY, CDR2 FYNNEI. Here the CDR3 DNA reads TGTGCCAGCACGGACAGGGGGTATTCACCCCTCCACTTT. This codes for CASTDRGYSPLHF.

This clonotype was detected ten times or more. The rearrangement joins TRBV7-6 to TRBJ2-1; D gene ambiguous. Trimming left V 4 bases short and J 1 base short, with 5 bases between. From germline, CDR1 is SGHVS and CDR2 FNYEAQ. The CDR3 contains 13 residues. The CDR3, as DNA: TGTGCCAGCAGCTCCCTTTCCTACAATGAGCAGTTCTTC. It is translated as CASSSLSYNEQFF.

V usage is TRBV6-6 and J usage is TRBJ2-1; 9 bases agree with TRBD2. CDR1 is MNHNY, CDR2 SVGAGI, per germline (reference sequence). This CDR3 is 15 amino acids long. The junction had 12 bases not matched to a gene; V was cut back by 7 bases and J by 8 bases. The CDR3 DNA reads as TGTGCCAGCACGCCCGGGACTAGCTATTACGATGAGCAGTTCTTC. As protein: CASTPGTSYYDEQFF.

V gene TRBV19 combines with J gene TRBJ1-1; D ambiguous. The CDR3 extends over 13 amino acids. V lost 5 bases and J lost 2, with 9 bases in between. Germline assignment: CDR1 LNHDA and CDR2 SQIVND (reference sequence). Here the CDR3 reads CASSWGVNTEAFF. CDR3 in DNA: TGTGCCAGTAGTTGGGGAGTTAACACTGAAGCTTTCTTT. Variable domain in full (rest from reference TRBV19 and TRBJ1-1): DGGITQSPKYLFRKEGQNVTLSCEQNLNHDAMYWYRQDPGQGLRLIYYSQIVNDFQKGDIAEGYSVSREKKESFPLTVTSAQKNPTAFYLCASSWGVNTEAFFGQGTRLTVV.

In this sample, this clonotype turned up a few times. This chain connects TRBV4-1 to TRBJ2-1; TRBD2 agrees at 9 bases. The germline gives CDR1 MGHRA, CDR2 YSYEKL. The J segment lost 0 bases and the V segment lost 2 bases, leaving 8 bases of the junction unmatched. The CDR3 is 18 residues long. The CDR3 DNA reads as TGCGCCAGCAGCCAACAGGCGGGGGGGCTTATCTCCTACAATGAGCAGTTCTTC. This codes for CASSQQAGGLISYNEQFF.

The gene calls are TRBV20-1 and TRBJ1-1, with 8 bases matching TRBD1. Germline loops: CDR1 DFQATT, CDR2 SNEGSKA (reference sequence). The trim removed 3 bases at V and 6 bases at J, leaving 12 bases unmatched. This CDR3 has 15 amino acids. As DNA, the CDR3 is TGCAGTGCTAGTCCCCAGGGGGCGCGTAGCTCTGAAGCTTTCTTT. Translation gives CSASPQGARSSEAFF.

The rearrangement uses TRBV7-2 and TRBJ1-1; 10 bases align to TRBD1. CDR1 and CDR2 (germline): SGHTA, FQGNSA. The CDR3 runs to 16 residues. The V segment lost 2 bases and the J segment 5 bases; nucleotides outside the gene matches: 8. The CDR3 loop reads CASSLYRDRGSTEAFF. DNA for the CDR3: TGTGCCAGCAGCTTATACCGGGACAGGGGTTCTACTGAAGCTTTCTTT.

The chain recombines TRBV7-9 with TRBJ2-2; no clear D gene. From germline, CDR1 is SEHNR and CDR2 FQNEAQ (reference sequence). V shed 5 bases and J shed 2 bases, with 3 bases lying between them. The CDR3 is 12 amino acids. In DNA, the CDR3 is TGTGCCAGCAGCCACAACACCGGGGAGCTGTTTTTT. Its translation is CASSHNTGELFF.

This chain connects TRBV2 to TRBJ2-1; 9 nucleotides agree with TRBD2. There are 13 residues in the CDR3. V gave up 3 bases and J gave up 7 bases; unmatched junction bases: 1. CDR1 is SNHLY, CDR2 FYNNEI, per germline. Here the CDR3 DNA reads TGTGCCAGCAGTGATCTAGCGGGGAATGAGCAGTTCTTC. Residues: CASSDLAGNEQFF.

This clonotype has only a few counts. This chain connects TRBV6-1 to TRBJ2-5; D unclear. The V end was cut by 2 bases, the J end by 1 base, with 14 bases between. The CDR3 is 16 amino acids. In germline, CDR1 is MNHNS, CDR2 SASEGT. The CDR3 sequence: CASSEFRKGPQETQYF. Written as DNA, the CDR3 is TGTGCCAGCAGTGAATTTCGGAAGGGCCCCCAAGAGACCCAGTACTTC.

The rearrangement uses TRBV7-9 and TRBJ1-5; D perhaps matches TRBD1 (5 bases). Germline V gives CDR1 SEHNR, CDR2 FQNEAQ (reference sequence). The V and J ends lost 8 bases and 0 bases respectively, with 14 bases between them. This CDR3 spans 15 amino acids. The CDR3 bases are TGTGCCAGCGGGCAGGGCGCGAATAGCAATCAGCCCCAGCATTTT. Translated: CASGQGANSNQPQHF.

In its sample, this clonotype was seen a few times. The chain combines TRBV2 with TRBJ2-1; 7 bases fit TRBD1. The germline V gene encodes CDR1 SNHLY and CDR2 FYNNEI. The trim removed 0 bases at V and 7 bases at J, leaving 9 bases unmatched. The CDR3 spans 16 residues. The chain's CDR3 is CASSEARAGGRNEQFF. In DNA, the CDR3 is TGTGCCAGCAGTGAAGCGCGTGCAGGGGGAAGAAATGAGCAGTTCTTC.

This chain uses TRBV7-6 with TRBJ2-7, with TRBD1 identical over 8 bases. Germline lookup yields CDR1 SGHVS and CDR2 FNYEAQ. The J segment lost 4 bases and the V segment lost 1 base, leaving 6 bases of the junction unmatched. The CDR3 extends over 15 amino acids. CDR3 sequence reads: CASSLVSRGLYEQYF. The CDR3 DNA sequence: TGTGCCAGCAGCTTAGTCTCCAGGGGGCTTTACGAGCAGTACTTC.

The rearrangement joins TRBV6-5 to TRBJ1-4, with D perhaps TRBD1 (6 bases). Trimming left V 6 bases short and J 8 bases short, with 16 bases between. The CDR3 is 14 residues long. Germline-derived CDR1 and CDR2 are MNHEY and SVGAGI. The CDR3 is CASRSGTWGEKLFF. CDR3 DNA sequence: TGTGCCAGCAGGTCCGGGACATGGGGGGAAAAACTGTTTTTT.

In this sample, this clonotype turned up many times. This sequence joins TRBV7-8 and TRBJ1-2; D may be TRBD1 (5 bases). The germline V and J ends were trimmed by 2 bases and 6 bases, with 25 bases remaining between them. Germline-derived CDR1 and CDR2 are SGHVS and FQNEAQ. The CDR3 loop spans 18 amino acids. This CDR3 is CASSLLGQRTLPGNGYTF. The CDR3 DNA follows: TGTGCCAGCAGCTTATTGGGGCAGAGGACACTACCAGGAAATGGCTACACCTTC.

The J gene is TRBJ1-2, the V gene TRBV5-1; D call uncertain. V was clipped by 0 bases and J by 6 bases, with 12 bases between them. The CDR3 is 14 amino acids. Germline V CDR1 and CDR2: SGHRS, YFSETQ. The CDR3 region is CASSLEPAYNGYTF. The CDR3 DNA follows: TGCGCCAGCAGCTTGGAGCCAGCTTATAATGGCTACACCTTC.

The chain employs TRBV20-1 and TRBJ2-7; 7 nucleotides align to TRBD2. CDR3 length: 14 amino acids. Looked up from germline, CDR1 is DFQATT and CDR2 is SNEGSKA (reference sequence). V gave up 3 bases and J gave up 3 bases; unmatched junction bases: 8. For the CDR3, the DNA is TGCAGTGCTAGCGGGGACTACTCCAACTACGAGCAGTACTTC. Translating it yields CSASGDYSNYEQYF.

This clonotype has a handful of counts. The CDR3 nucleotides read TGTGCCAGCAGCAGGGGACTAGCGGTGGCCACAGATACGCAGTATTTT. Protein: CASSRGLAVATDTQYF. The V and J genes are TRBV7-8 and TRBJ2-3, with 11 bases lining up with TRBD2. V lost 5 bases to trimming and J lost 2 bases; unmatched junction nucleotides: 6. This CDR3 spans 16 amino acids. Germline CDR1 SGHVS, CDR2 FQNEAQ.

In its sample, this clonotype was seen a few times. This chain uses TRBV7-6 with TRBJ1-5; 7 bases are a match to TRBD1. V shed 3 bases and J 7 bases; nucleotides not matched to a gene: 6. Germline V gene data show CDR1 as SGHVS and CDR2 as FNYEAQ. CDR3 length: 14 residues. The CDR3 region has the DNA TGTGCCAGCAGCTTGTCAGGGGGGGCACAGCCCCAGCATTTT. It translates to CASSLSGGAQPQHF.

The chain joins TRBV14 to TRBJ2-1, with a tentative D call TRBD1 (5 bases). Germline CDR1 is SGHDN and CDR2 is FVKESK. The CDR3 runs to 13 residues. The V end was cut by 1 base, the J end by 10 bases, with 11 bases between. CDR3 nucleotide sequence: TGTGCCAGCAGCCAAGTTCCAGGGATCGAGCAGTTCTTC. It is translated as CASSQVPGIEQFF.

The CDR3, as DNA: TGTGCCAGCAGCTTAGAGCAGGGGGCGCGTGATGGCTACACCTTC. Translating gives CASSLEQGARDGYTF. The chain couples TRBV7-9 to TRBJ1-2; 8 bases line up with TRBD1. The junction had 7 bases not matched to a gene; V was cut back by 1 base and J by 6 bases. CDR3 length: 15 residues. Per germline, CDR1 SEHNR and CDR2 FQNEAQ (reference sequence).

CDR3 region: CASSTGTGISYEQYF. CDR3 nucleotide sequence: TGCGCCAGCTCGACCGGGACGGGGATCTCCTACGAGCAGTACTTC. The V gene is TRBV4-1, the J gene TRBJ2-7, with D perhaps assigned TRBD1 or TRBD2 (5 bases each). Germline CDR1 reads MGHRA; CDR2 reads YSYEKL. This CDR3 is built from 15 residues. Between the trimmed V and J ends, which lost 8 bases and 0 bases, there was a span of 17 bases.

The CDR3 DNA reads as TGCAGCGTTGATTTAGGACTGCCCCCGGGACGCTACACCTTC. It encodes CSVDLGLPPGRYTF. The chain links TRBV29-1 to TRBJ1-2; TRBD1 is a possible D gene (5 bases). The length of the CDR3 is 14 residues. With 3 bases removed from V and 9 bases from J, the gap between germline ends came to 20 bases. Germline V gives CDR1 SQVTM, CDR2 ANQGSEA.

The CDR3 loop is CASSWDSGYGYTF. Here the CDR3 DNA reads TGTGCCAGCAGCTGGGACAGTGGATATGGCTACACCTTC. V and J are TRBV9 and TRBJ1-2; 7 nucleotides line up with TRBD1. With V trimmed by 4 bases and J by 5 bases, 5 bases remained unmatched. The CDR3 length is 13 residues. Germline CDR1 SGDLS, CDR2 YYNGEE.